These 17 T cell receptor beta chains were all obtained from the same sample, sequenced in a study of memory CD4+ T cells and cytomegalovirus serostatus. The sort gate was single viable CD3+CD4+CD8-CD45RO+ cells for memory CD4+ T cells. Produced via immunoSEQ multiplex PCR; TCRdb's table is partial and in-frame only. The sample lists roughly 50,000 clones; roughly 73% were seen once. The sequenced sample consisted of memory CD4+ T cells from blood. These receptors all come from an adult in good health and CMV-seronegative.

The chain employs TRBV15 and TRBJ1-2; 9 nucleotides match TRBD1. V dropped 5 bases and J dropped 4; count of bases not matched to a gene: 8. This CDR3 has 15 amino acids. Germline V gene data show CDR1 as LNHNV and CDR2 as YYDKDF (reference sequence). The CDR3, as DNA: TGTGCCACCAGCTCCCCGGGACAGGGTTCCTATGGCTACACCTTC. This codes for CATSSPGQGSYGYTF.

The chain employs TRBV9 and TRBJ2-5; possibly TRBD1 for D (5 bases). This CDR3 is 15 amino acids long. V was cut by 0 bases and J by 7 bases, with 16 bases left in between. The germline V gene encodes CDR1 SGDLS and CDR2 YYNGEE. This chain's CDR3 is CASSVVGWGGGTQYF. Written as DNA, the CDR3 is TGTGCCAGCAGCGTAGTCGGTTGGGGCGGCGGGACCCAGTACTTC.

This clone was found once. J is TRBJ2-1 and V is TRBV6-1; 10 bases map to TRBD2. Germline CDR1 MNHNS, CDR2 SASEGT. J gave up 9 bases and V 7 bases, and 12 bases lay outside the gene matches. The CDR3 extends over 15 amino acids. The CDR3 sequence: CASISAGGPAVEQFF. The CDR3 DNA follows: TGTGCCAGCATTTCAGCGGGAGGGCCGGCGGTTGAGCAGTTCTTC.

This chain links TRBV18 with TRBJ2-3; D is unclear. The germline gives CDR1 KGHSH, CDR2 LQKENI. The CDR3 length is 16 residues. The V and J ends lost 0 bases and 4 bases respectively, with 14 bases between them. The CDR3 here is CASSPPISQEADTQYF. CDR3 nucleotides: TGTGCCAGCTCACCACCCATCTCGCAAGAGGCAGATACGCAGTATTTT.

This chain links TRBV10-3 with TRBJ2-4, with D possibly matching TRBD1 (6 bases). Germline V gives CDR1 ENHRY, CDR2 SYGVKD. Trimming cost V 2 bases and J 6 bases, with 11 bases left between them. CDR3 length: 14 amino acids. The CDR3 sequence is CAISEPPGVNIQYF. CDR3 DNA sequence: TGTGCCATCAGTGAGCCCCCAGGGGTAAACATTCAGTACTTC.

The gene calls are TRBV7-8 and TRBJ1-3, with TRBD1 as a possible D gene (6 bases). Trimming left V 2 bases short and J 6 bases short, with 17 bases between. The CDR3 length is 16 residues. CDR1 is SGHVS and CDR2 is FQNEAQ in the germline V gene. Here the CDR3 reads CASSLLAGGSTNTIYF. The CDR3 DNA reads as TGTGCCAGCAGCTTATTGGCCGGGGGCTCGACAAACACCATATATTTT.

The rearrangement uses TRBV5-1 and TRBJ2-5; TRBD1 aligns across 9 bases. J was trimmed by 5 bases and V by 2 bases; bases with no gene match: 4. Per germline, CDR1 SGHRS and CDR2 YFSETQ. There are 14 residues in the CDR3. The CDR3 region has the DNA TGCGCCAGCAGCTTAGGGACAGGGTACGAGACCCAGTACTTC. Its translation: CASSLGTGYETQYF. The full variable domain, completed using reference TRBV5-1 and TRBJ2-5, is KAGVTQTPRYLIKTRGQQVTLSCSPISGHRSVSWYQQTPGQGLQFLFEYFSETQRNKGNFPGRFSGRQFSNSRSEMNVSTLELGDSALYLCASSLGTGYETQYFGPGTRLLVL.

The sample holds a few counts of this clone. The genes are TRBV11-2 and TRBJ2-1, with 14 bases aligning to TRBD2. CDR3 length: 17 amino acids. Trimming took 2 bases from V and 7 from J; bases not matched to a gene: 7. CDR1 is SGHAT, CDR2 FQNNGV, per germline. The CDR3 coding sequence is TGTGCCAGCAGCTTACGGAGACTAGCGGGGGGGCGGAATGAGCAGTTCTTC. Translation: CASSLRRLAGGRNEQFF.

The V gene is TRBV6-5, the J gene TRBJ1-2; the match to TRBD1 covers 11 bases. This CDR3 has 14 residues. Trimming took 6 bases from V and 4 from J; bases not matched to a gene: 4. The germline gives CDR1 MNHEY, CDR2 SVGAGI. The CDR3, as DNA: TGTGCCAGCAGACTGGGACAGGGGGTCTATGGCTACACCTTC. Translating gives CASRLGQGVYGYTF.

V gene TRBV6-1 combines with J gene TRBJ2-5; 7 nucleotides line up with TRBD1. CDR3 size: 15 residues. V was clipped by 6 bases and J by 5 bases; unmatched bases: 12. Germline assignment: CDR1 MNHNS and CDR2 SASEGT. CDR3 DNA: TGTGCCAGCAGACAGGGGACGTCAAGGGGTGAGACCCAGTACTTC. Amino acids: CASRQGTSRGETQYF.

The chain uses TRBV6-1 and TRBJ2-3; D not certain. The CDR3 has 13 residues. Germline V lookup: CDR1 MNHNS, CDR2 SASEGT. The germline V and J ends were trimmed by 7 bases and 2 bases, with 10 bases remaining between them. CDR3 coding DNA: TGTGCCAGCATTGGAGCTACCACAGATACGCAGTATTTT. It specifies CASIGATTDTQYF.

This clone was seen a single time. This rearrangement joins TRBV30 to TRBJ2-6, with 9 bases aligning to TRBD2. The CDR3 runs to 16 residues. In germline, CDR1 is GTSNPN, CDR2 SVGIG (reference sequence). V dropped 3 bases and J dropped 4; count of bases not matched to a gene: 7. CDR3: CAWRSSGIAGANVLTF. The CDR3 DNA follows: TGTGCCTGGAGGTCTAGCGGGATCGCCGGGGCCAACGTCCTGACTTTC.

Written as DNA, the CDR3 is TGTGCAAGTCGCTTCTATCTACAGCGTCTTAGCAATCAGCCCCAGCATTTT. Protein: CASRFYLQRLSNQPQHF. The J gene is TRBJ1-5, the V gene TRBV12-2. TRBV12-2 is a documented pseudogene. The CDR3 has 17 residues.

The chain carries TRBV11-2 and TRBJ2-1; 7 bases align to TRBD2. CDR1 and CDR2 (germline): SGHAT, FQNNGV. The CDR3 totals 16 residues. Germline trimming cut 1 base from V and 2 bases from J; bases unmatched to any gene: 5. CDR3 in DNA: TGTGCCAGCAGCTTAGTTGGTCTAGCGGCCTACAATGAGCAGTTCTTC. Translating gives CASSLVGLAAYNEQFF.

The rearrangement links TRBV19 to TRBJ2-3; D is possibly TRBD2 (5 bases). Between the trimmed V and J ends, which lost 5 bases and 5 bases, there was a span of 11 bases. The CDR3 runs 13 residues. The germline gives CDR1 LNHDA, CDR2 SQIVND (reference sequence). The CDR3 loop is CASSDREQDTQYF. For the CDR3, the DNA is TGTGCCAGTAGTGACCGGGAACAAGATACGCAGTATTTT.

The rearrangement links TRBV5-1 to TRBJ1-6, with 7 positions matching TRBD1. With V trimmed by 4 bases and J by 7 bases, 8 bases remained unmatched. This CDR3 has 15 residues. Germline CDR1 SGHRS, CDR2 YFSETQ. CDR3 residues: CASSVRQGQNSPLHF. As DNA, the CDR3 is TGCGCCAGCAGCGTACGACAGGGTCAGAATTCACCCCTCCACTTT.

This chain connects TRBV7-2 to TRBJ2-7; TRBD2 matches 8 bases. V dropped 1 base and J dropped 2; count of bases not matched to a gene: 4. The CDR3 runs to 15 residues. Germline V lookup: CDR1 SGHTA, CDR2 FQGNSA. This CDR3 reads CASSLDSGTTYEQYF. The CDR3 region has the DNA TGTGCCAGCAGCTTAGATAGCGGGACAACCTACGAGCAGTACTTC. Based on the CDR3 plus reference TRBV7-2 and TRBJ2-7, the full variable domain is GAGVSQSPSNKVTEKGKDVELRCDPISGHTALYWYRQSLGQGLEFLIYFQGNSAPDKSGLPSDRFSAERTGGSVSTLTIQRTQQEDSAVYLCASSLDSGTTYEQYFGPGTRLTVT.